Listed here is a single T cell receptor beta chain. Its antigen remains unknown. Germline V lookup: CDR1 SQVTM, CDR2 ANQGSEA. The CDR3 runs to 12 residues. The entry originates in a study of CXCR3-negative and CXCR3-positive naive CD8 T cells. The study sorted every CD8+ T cell subset in triplicate at 250,000 to 300,000 cells each. Through 5' RACE with UMI labels, the TRB cDNA libraries were prepared. TCRdb reprocessed the 5' RACE reads and keeps a single row for each CDR3 protein, giving no DNA. The specimen's table records some 130,000 distinct CDR3 sequences. General observations from the study: CXCR3-expressing naive cells carried TRB CDR3s more hydrophobic than those of CXCR3-negative naive cells. Cryopreservation partially decreased CXCR3 expression, and most assays used fresh PBMCs. TCR interaction strength was inferred from TRB CDR3 physicochemistry, as CD5 matched across naive subsets.

The gene calls are TRBV29-1 and TRBJ2-1; there is no DNA to check the TCRdb D call of TRBD2. This TCR was sampled from a human donor in good health. Some clones in this sample may be carry-over from other donors' samples. Material for sequencing was naive CXCR3- CD8+ T cells from blood. Noted subset: CD45RO-CCR7+CD27+CD95- naive CD8+ T cells lacking CXCR3 (TNR3-). CDR3 amino acids: CSVVYAGNEQFF.